A single T cell receptor (beta chain) is shown here with its context. What it binds is unknown. cDNA reverse transcribed from extracted RNA served as the sequencing template. Libraries were prepared by immunoSEQ multiplex PCR; TCRdb keeps only in-frame clonotypes and omits some of them. The sample holds 150,000 to 200,000 clones, 59% seen once. This sample is part of a study of CD8+ T cells in alopecia areata. Study context: Administration of oral tofacitinib to treated patients was at 5 to 10 mg twice daily.

Findings and caveats of the study: Elevated clonality characterized lesional scalp relative to normal scalp, particularly in alopecia totalis/universalis.

V lost 4 bases and J lost 9; bases outside the gene matches: 6. The CDR3 covers 13 residues. Germline V gives CDR1 SGHDT, CDR2 YYEEEE. The rearrangement uses TRBV5-6 and TRBJ2-1; 8 bases match TRBD2. The sample consisted of CD4+ T cells sorted from blood, taken at week 0. This TCR was recovered from a human donor with alopecia areata. This CDR3 reads CASSQGLAIEQFF. In nucleotides, the CDR3 is TGTGCCAGCAGCCAAGGACTAGCCATTGAGCAGTTCTTC.